This T cell receptor (beta chain) was sequenced in a study of follicular helper T cells after annual influenza vaccination. Time point indicated: 2015-2016 season, 7 days after influenza vaccination. Sequenced by immunoSEQ multiplex PCR; TCRdb stores in-frame clones only, minus some. This repertoire shows approximately 7,400 clones, over 80% found once; its top ten account for 1.5% to 2%. V shed 5 bases and J 0 bases; nucleotides not matched to a gene: 7. This CDR3 comprises 16 residues. Germline-derived CDR1 and CDR2 are SGHVS and FNYEAQ. The gene calls are TRBV7-6 and TRBJ2-1; 7 bases are shared with TRBD2. This material consisted of CXCR5+ CD38- circulating T follicular helper cells from blood, taken 7 days after influenza vaccination. Subset denoted: circulating Tfh, non-naive CD4+CXCR5+PD-1+ (ICOS+CD38+ or ICOS-CD38-). The sequence came from an adult who received the influenza vaccine. The DNA for the CDR3 is TGTGCCAGCAGCCCCCTAGCGGTTGTCTCCTACAATGAGCAGTTCTTC. Its translation: CASSPLAVVSYNEQFF.